This T cell receptor beta chain emerged from a study of cytomegalovirus exposure and HLA in healthy donors. CDR1 is SQVTM, CDR2 ANQGSEA, per germline. The CDR3 totals 15 residues. J was trimmed by 1 base and V by 2 bases; bases with no gene match: 6. Separation from the approximately 710-subject first cohort characterized the roughly 120-subject validation cohort, to which the donors belonged. Study conclusions and caveats: The classifier reportedly diagnosed cytomegalovirus status with high sensitivity and specificity.

Clones were read by immunoSEQ multiplex PCR, and TCRdb kept only the in-frame ones, dropping some. The sample includes 200,000 or so clones, 84% of them seen just once. To note about this clone: Its specificity is not known.

The source is a young woman in good health and CMV-seropositive. The rearrangement joins TRBV29-1 to TRBJ1-1; 8 bases are a match to TRBD1. The sequenced material came from PBMCs. The CDR3, as DNA: TGCAGCGTTGAAAAACGGACAGGGCCGAACACTGAAGCTTTCTTT. Translation: CSVEKRTGPNTEAFF.